This T cell receptor beta chain was sequenced during a study of cytomegalovirus exposure and HLA in healthy donors. Study-level points and caveats: Reports indicate that TCR beta sequences accurately predicted the HLA-A and HLA-B alleles of most subjects.

PCR primers comprised 60 Vbeta and 13 Jbeta primers. This table comes from immunoSEQ multiplex PCR, and its TCRdb copy is limited to in-frame clones, with some not included. The profile shows around 98,000 clones, roughly 81% of them singletons. Remarks on this clone: Its antigen is not identified.

The specimen was PBMCs. The receptor comes from a man in his forties or fifties in good health and CMV-seronegative.

CDR3 sequence reads: CASSDERVTGELFF. The CDR3 coding sequence is TGTGCCAGCTCAGACGAACGGGTGACCGGGGAGCTGTTTTTT. V and J are TRBV18 and TRBJ2-2; D is unclear. V lost 5 bases, J lost 5 bases, and 12 bases lay in between. The CDR3 runs 14 residues. Per germline, CDR1 KGHSH and CDR2 LQKENI. The full variable domain, its missing parts supplied by reference TRBV18 and TRBJ2-2, is NAGVMQNPRHLVRRRGQEARLRCSPMKGHSHVYWYRQLPEEGLKFMVYLQKENIIDESGMPKERFSAEFPKEGPSILRIQQVVRGDSAAYFCASSDERVTGELFFGEGSRLTVL.